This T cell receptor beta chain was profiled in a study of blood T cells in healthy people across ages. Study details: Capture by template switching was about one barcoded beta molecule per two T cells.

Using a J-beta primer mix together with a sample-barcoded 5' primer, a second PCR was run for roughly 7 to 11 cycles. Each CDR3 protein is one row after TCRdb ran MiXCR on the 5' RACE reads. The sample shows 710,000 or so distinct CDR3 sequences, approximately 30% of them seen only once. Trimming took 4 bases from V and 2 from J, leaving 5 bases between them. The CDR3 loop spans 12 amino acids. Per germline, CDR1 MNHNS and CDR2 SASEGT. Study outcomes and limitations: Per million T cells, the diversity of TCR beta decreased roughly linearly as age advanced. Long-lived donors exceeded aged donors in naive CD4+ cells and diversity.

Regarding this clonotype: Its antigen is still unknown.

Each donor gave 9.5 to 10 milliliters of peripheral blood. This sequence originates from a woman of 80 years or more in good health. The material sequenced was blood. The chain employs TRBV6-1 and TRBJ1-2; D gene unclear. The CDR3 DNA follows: TGTGCCAGCAGTGGTGACAACTATGGCTACACCTTC. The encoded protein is CASSGDNYGYTF.